This TCR beta chain was sequenced in a study of beta chain features in type 1 diabetes. Overall study results and limits: For patients, the naive, central memory and Treg TCRB repertoires appeared more alike than for healthy donors. PCR might favor shorter templates, equally in patients and controls. Researchers could not determine here whether HLA type influences TCRB rearrangement.

Only a few counts were recorded for this clone. The target antigen is unknown. Reverse transcribing all isolated RNA meant expressed TCRB transcripts were sequenced. Naive, central memory and regulatory T cell samples averaged roughly 4 million reads. Only in-frame clones appear in the TCRdb table, and some are missing; sequencing was by immunoSEQ multiplex PCR. The sample shows 130,000 to 150,000 clones, about 8.7% of them seen only once. There are 15 residues in the CDR3. Germline values: CDR1 SGHAT, CDR2 FQNNGV. Trimming at V came to 5 bases and at J to 1 base, leaving 7 bases not matched to a gene.

This chain uses TRBV11-2 with TRBJ1-1; 7 nucleotides match TRBD1. Sequencing input: central memory CD4+ T cells from blood. This clonotype originated in a man younger than 35 in good health. For the CDR3, the DNA is TGTGCCAGCAGCCCATCGACAGGGTGGAACACTGAAGCTTTCTTT. Amino acids: CASSPSTGWNTEAFF. Combining the CDR3 with reference TRBV11-2 and TRBJ1-1 gives the whole variable domain EAGVAQSPRYKIIEKRQSVAFWCNPISGHATLYWYQQILGQGPKLLIQFQNNGVVDDSQLPKDRFSAERLKGVDSTLKIQPAKLEDSAVYLCASSPSTGWNTEAFFGQGTRLTVV.